This T cell receptor (beta chain) was identified during a study of T cell changes during pregnancy in multiple sclerosis. Profiling relied on immunoSEQ multiplex PCR, and the TCRdb table lists in-frame clones only, not all of them. There are about 20,000 clones in the sample; more than 85% occur only once, and around 20% lies in the top ten. V was shortened by 0 bases and J by 4 bases, with 13 bases between the two germline ends. The germline V gene encodes CDR1 SNHLY and CDR2 FYNNEI. This CDR3 is 15 amino acids long. The chain combines TRBV2 with TRBJ2-7; a possible D gene is TRBD2 (5 bases). The clonotype comes from a female donor in good health, enrolled as a control in a pregnancy study. This specimen consisted of CD8+ T cells from peripheral blood mononuclear cells, obtained after pregnancy. CDR3 in DNA: TGTGCCAGCAGTGAAGCGCTAACGGGGTTATACGAGCAGTACTTC. Its protein is CASSEALTGLYEQYF.